Detailed here is one T cell receptor beta chain. Its antigen is still unknown. The method was immunoSEQ multiplex PCR; TCRdb's version includes in-frame clones alone and lacks a portion of them. Here the sample spans almost 50,000 clones, more than 65% being singletons. The record originates from a study of T cell responses to AZD1222 COVID-19 vaccine. The study's findings and limits: Clonal diversity may have been underestimated, and the donors were mostly white British, with more females than males.

The sample consisted of peripheral blood, taken on day 0 of MenACWY control vaccination. The clonotype originates from an adult in good health.

In DNA, the CDR3 is TGCAGCGTTGATGGCGAGCGGGAGAGAGCCGGGGAGCTGTTTTTT. Encoded protein: CSVDGERERAGELFF. The V and J genes are TRBV29-1 and TRBJ2-2; 8 bases fit TRBD2. Per germline, CDR1 SQVTM and CDR2 ANQGSEA. The CDR3 loop spans 15 amino acids. J lost 6 bases, V lost 3 bases, and 9 bases had no gene match.